Listed here are 17 T cell receptor beta chains from one sample, sequenced in a study of Graves' ophthalmopathy and Graves' hyperthyroidism. RNA transcripts were the source from which TCR beta CDR3 regions were amplified. HTBI primers were used in a first-round RT-PCR, which preceded a second-round multiplex PCR. TCRdb independently ran MiXCR on the multiplex PCR reads; one entry per CDR3 protein. The sample shows some 410,000 distinct CDR3 sequences, around 21% of them seen only once. Source material: peripheral blood. These receptors were taken from a woman aged 18 to 35 with stable Graves' hyperthyroidism.

This clonotype was found many times. V and J are TRBV6-5 and TRBJ1-6, with D possibly being TRBD1 (6 bases). Trimming took off 5 bases at V and 4 bases at J, with 12 bases between the two ends. The CDR3 sequence is 15 residues long. Germline CDR1 is MNHEY and CDR2 is SVGAGI. CDR3 in DNA: TGTGCCAGCAGTCGCGGACAGAGTTATAATTCACCCCTCCACTTT. It codes for CASSRGQSYNSPLHF.

The chain is built from TRBV6-1 and TRBJ2-7, with 9 bases fitting TRBD1. The CDR3 length is 14 residues. Germline assignment: CDR1 MNHNS and CDR2 SASEGT. The V and J ends lost 6 bases and 5 bases, in that order; junction bases with no gene match: 8. The chain's CDR3 is CASRAGTGIDEQYF. The CDR3 DNA reads as TGTGCCAGCAGAGCCGGGACAGGGATTGACGAGCAGTACTTC.

This clonotype has at least ten counts. The CDR3 DNA reads as TGTGCCAGCAGTCCCCAACTCGGAACCGGGGAGCTGTTTTTT. Its translation is CASSPQLGTGELFF. The chain links TRBV6-1 to TRBJ2-2; the D is unclear. Per germline, CDR1 MNHNS and CDR2 SASEGT. V was pared by 5 bases and J by 5 bases, with 12 bases between. This CDR3 comprises 14 residues.

The CDR3 bases are TGTGCCAGCAGAGATTCGGGCAGAAACTATGGCTACACCTTC. This gives the protein CASRDSGRNYGYTF. The V gene is TRBV12-3 or TRBV12-4, the J gene TRBJ1-2; D remains ambiguous. The CDR3 loop spans 14 amino acids. Trimming took off 6 bases at V and 2 bases at J, with 13 bases between the two ends.

In this sample, this clonotype turned up many times. V is TRBV19 and J is TRBJ1-3; TRBD1 agrees at 8 bases. J was trimmed by 0 bases and V by 7 bases; bases with no gene match: 8. The length of the CDR3 is 16 residues. Germline-derived CDR1 and CDR2 are LNHDA and SQIVND (reference sequence). CDR3 nucleotide sequence: TGTGCCAGTACCTTGGGACAGGCGTTCTCTGGAAACACCATATATTTT. Translating gives CASTLGQAFSGNTIYF.

CDR3 DNA: TGTGCCAGCAGCGTGCCGGGACAGGGGGCTAGAGAGCAGTACTTC. This translates into CASSVPGQGAREQYF. The chain is built from TRBV7-3 and TRBJ2-7, with 12 bases lining up with TRBD1. There are 15 residues in the CDR3. V was pared by 5 bases and J by 7 bases, with 9 bases of the junction left unmatched. Germline V gene lookup returns CDR1 SGHTA and CDR2 FQGTGA.

This clonotype showed up many times. The chain combines TRBV27 with TRBJ2-5; 10 nucleotides match TRBD1. V lost 4 bases, J lost 4 bases, and 6 bases stayed unmatched. The germline V gene encodes CDR1 MNHEY and CDR2 SMNVEV (reference sequence). The CDR3 loop spans 15 amino acids. The chain's CDR3 is CASSSTGQGVETQYF. CDR3 DNA: TGTGCCAGCAGTTCTACTGGACAGGGGGTAGAGACCCAGTACTTC.

This clonotype was seen ten or more times. This sequence joins TRBV6-1 and TRBJ2-2; D gene uncertain. This CDR3 contains 10 residues. Per the germline V gene, CDR1 is MNHNS and CDR2 is SASEGT. V was cut by 5 bases and J by 8 bases, with 3 bases left in between. The CDR3 is CASSLGELFF. The CDR3 DNA is TGTGCCAGCAGTCTAGGGGAGCTGTTTTTT.

This clonotype was picked up many times. V is TRBV12-3 or TRBV12-4 and J is TRBJ1-1; TRBD1 might be the D (6 bases). The CDR3 is 14 residues long. Trimming removed 3 bases at V and 6 bases at J, with 14 bases between. CDR3 DNA: TGTGCCAGCAGTTTCTGGGGGCAGGAGGCTGAAGCTTTCTTT. This sequence encodes CASSFWGQEAEAFF.

In its sample, this clonotype was seen many times. V is TRBV27 and J is TRBJ1-2; D may be TRBD1 (6 bases). Trimming shortened V by 4 bases and J by 4 bases, and 10 bases separated the two germline ends. This CDR3 spans 13 amino acids. In germline, CDR1 is MNHEY, CDR2 SMNVEV (reference sequence). The CDR3 coding sequence is TGTGCCAGCAGTTGGGGCAGGGGCTATGGCTACACCTTC. It encodes CASSWGRGYGYTF.

V and J are TRBV11-2 and TRBJ2-5; 7 bases match TRBD2. Looked up from germline, CDR1 is SGHAT and CDR2 is FQNNGV. Losses at the gene ends were 3 bases for V and 4 bases for J; bases not matched to a gene: 8. CDR3 size: 15 residues. CDR3 nucleotides: TGTGCCAGCAGCTTTCGGAGCGGGGTGGGAGAGACCCAGTACTTC. This gives the protein CASSFRSGVGETQYF.

This clonotype occurred many times. The chain is built from TRBV2 and TRBJ2-6; perhaps TRBD2 as D (6 bases). The V end was cut by 1 base, the J end by 0 bases, with 13 bases between. In germline, CDR1 is SNHLY, CDR2 FYNNEI. The CDR3 sequence is 18 residues long. The CDR3 protein is CASSEVGGAGSGANVLTF. The CDR3, as DNA: TGTGCCAGCAGTGAAGTCGGAGGGGCGGGCTCTGGGGCCAACGTCCTGACTTTC. Full variable domain (missing parts from reference TRBV2 and TRBJ2-6): EPEVTQTPSHQVTQMGQEVILRCVPISNHLYFYWYRQILGQKVEFLVSFYNNEISEKSEIFDDQFSVERPDGSNFTLKIRSTKLEDSAMYFCASSEVGGAGSGANVLTFGAGSRLTVL.

This clonotype was picked up many times. The genes are TRBV6-5 and TRBJ2-7, with a possible D match to TRBD2 (6 bases). With 6 bases removed from V and 3 bases from J, the gap between germline ends came to 9 bases. CDR3 length: 12 residues. The germline CDR1 and CDR2 sequences are MNHEY and SVGAGI. The CDR3 sequence is CASRGGLYEQYF. The CDR3 coding sequence is TGTGCCAGCAGGGGGGGTCTCTACGAGCAGTACTTC.

The chain couples TRBV12-5 to TRBJ1-2, with a weak D call TRBD1 (6 bases). Germline lookup yields CDR1 LGHNT and CDR2 FRNRAP. This CDR3 has 15 amino acids. Trimming left V 2 bases short and J 7 bases short, with 17 bases between. The CDR3 coding sequence is TGTGCTAGTGGTTTGAAGCGGGGGGGCTTAAGTGGCTACACCTTC. Protein product: CASGLKRGGLSGYTF.

The chain uses TRBV6-1 and TRBJ2-7, with 7 nucleotides matching TRBD1. CDR1 is MNHNS and CDR2 is SASEGT in the germline V gene. Losses at the gene ends were 5 bases for V and 3 bases for J; bases not matched to a gene: 4. CDR3 length: 13 amino acids. The CDR3 protein is CASSRHRGYEQYF. CDR3 nucleotides: TGTGCCAGCAGTCGACACAGGGGCTACGAGCAGTACTTC.

This clonotype appeared many times. J is TRBJ1-1 and V is TRBV19; no reliable D call. The length of the CDR3 is 13 residues. Per the germline V gene, CDR1 is LNHDA and CDR2 is SQIVND (reference sequence). Trimming stripped 6 bases from V and 5 bases from J, with 13 bases between. The CDR3 sequence: CASSSSGLTEAFF. CDR3 coding DNA: TGTGCCAGTAGCTCCTCAGGTTTGACTGAAGCTTTCTTT.

In this sample, this clonotype turned up many times. The chain couples TRBV6-2 or TRBV6-3 to TRBJ1-2, with D unresolved. CDR3 length: 12 residues. Germline V gene data show CDR1 as MNHEY and CDR2 as SVGEGT. V lost 3 bases and J lost 5, with 7 bases in between. CDR3 coding DNA: TGTGCCAGCAGTTATGGGTCGTATGGCTACACCTTC. Translation: CASSYGSYGYTF.